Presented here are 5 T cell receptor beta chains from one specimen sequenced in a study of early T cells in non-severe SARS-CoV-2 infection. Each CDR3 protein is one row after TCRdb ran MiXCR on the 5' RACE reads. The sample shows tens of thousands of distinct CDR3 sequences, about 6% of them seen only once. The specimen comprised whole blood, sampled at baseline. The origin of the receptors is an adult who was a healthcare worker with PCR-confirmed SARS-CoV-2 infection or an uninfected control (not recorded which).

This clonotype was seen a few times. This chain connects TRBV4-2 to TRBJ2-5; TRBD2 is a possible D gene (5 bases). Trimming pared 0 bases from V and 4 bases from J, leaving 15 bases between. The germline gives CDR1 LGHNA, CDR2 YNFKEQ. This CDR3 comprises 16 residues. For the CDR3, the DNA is TGTGCCAGCAGCCAAGATAGGAGGCTTATGCGAGAGACCCAGTACTTC. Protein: CASSQDRRLMRETQYF.

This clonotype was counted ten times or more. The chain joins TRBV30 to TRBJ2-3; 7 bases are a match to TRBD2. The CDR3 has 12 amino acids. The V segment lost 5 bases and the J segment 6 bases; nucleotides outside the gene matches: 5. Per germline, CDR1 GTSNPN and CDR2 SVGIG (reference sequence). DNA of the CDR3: TGTGCCTGGGGACTAGTAGGGGATACGCAGTATTTT. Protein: CAWGLVGDTQYF. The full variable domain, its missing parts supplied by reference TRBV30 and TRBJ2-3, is SQTIHQWPATLVQPVGSPLSLECTVEGTSNPNLYWYRQAAGRGLQLLFYSVGIGQISSEVPQNLSASRPQDRQFILSSKKLLLSDSGFYLCAWGLVGDTQYFGPGTRLTVL.

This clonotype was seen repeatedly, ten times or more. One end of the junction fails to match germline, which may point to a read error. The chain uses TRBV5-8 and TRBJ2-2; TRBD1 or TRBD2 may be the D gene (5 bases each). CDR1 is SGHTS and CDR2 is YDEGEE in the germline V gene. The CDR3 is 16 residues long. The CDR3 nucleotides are TGTGCCAGCAGATTGGGGACGGGAACAGCCACCGGGGAGCTGTTTTTT. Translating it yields CASRLGTGTATGELFF.

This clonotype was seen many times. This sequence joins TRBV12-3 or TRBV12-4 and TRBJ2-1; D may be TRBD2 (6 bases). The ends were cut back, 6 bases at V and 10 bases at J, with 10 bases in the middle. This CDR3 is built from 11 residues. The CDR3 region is CASRQEGEQFF. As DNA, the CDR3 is TGTGCCAGCAGACAGGAGGGGGAGCAGTTCTTC.

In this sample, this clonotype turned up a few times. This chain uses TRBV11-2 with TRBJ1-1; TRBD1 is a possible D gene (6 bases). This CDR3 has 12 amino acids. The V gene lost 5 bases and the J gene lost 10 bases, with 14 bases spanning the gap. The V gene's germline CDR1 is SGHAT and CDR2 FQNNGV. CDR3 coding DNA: TGTGCCAGCAGCCCTGGGAACAGGGCAGCTTTCTTT. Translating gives CASSPGNRAAFF.